Here is one TCR beta chain with its context. The antigen remains unidentified. Other DNA sequences in the same sample also yield this CDR3. The PCR made use of 60 Vbeta and 13 Jbeta primers. Repertoires were generated with immunoSEQ multiplex PCR, while TCRdb's copy carries only in-frame clones and drops some. Here the sample spans around 200,000 clones, about four fifths being singletons. The source of the sample is a study of cytomegalovirus exposure and HLA in healthy donors. Study-wide points: An analysis done earlier found most TCR beta V segments productive about 87% or about 30% of the time. As confirmed in vitro, a few CMV-associated chains were specific for CMV antigens.

Losses at the gene ends were 0 bases for V and 1 base for J; bases not matched to a gene: 0. Germline V gives CDR1 SGHRS, CDR2 YFSETQ. The length of the CDR3 is 16 residues. The J gene is TRBJ2-1, the V gene TRBV5-1; 11 positions match TRBD2. Source material: PBMCs. The TCR was taken from a middle-aged man in good health and CMV-seropositive. The CDR3 region is CASSLGTSGSYNEQFF. The CDR3 DNA sequence: TGCGCCAGCAGCTTGGGGACTAGCGGGTCCTACAATGAGCAGTTCTTC.